A selection of T cell receptor beta chains follows, all from one sample in a study of cytomegalovirus exposure and HLA in healthy donors. Using immunoSEQ multiplex PCR, the repertoire was profiled, and TCRdb retains in-frame clones only, with some absent. The sample carries roughly 190,000 clones, 75% to 90% recorded once. Sequenced sample: PBMCs. The receptors were gathered from a young woman in good health and CMV-seronegative. Each CDR3 is given with its conserved first and last residue. A D gene is named only where the DNA matches it firmly. Clone size appears in some rows only: once, few, many, or a class for an expanded clone.

v_gene	abundance	j_gene	d_gene	CDR3aa	CDR3nt
TRBV28	NA	TRBJ1-1	NA	CASSLGQLNTEAFF	TGTGCCAGCAGTTTAGGACAGCTGAACACTGAAGCTTTCTTT
TRBV2	NA	TRBJ2-7	NA	CASSESRGFLYEQYF	TGTGCCAGCAGTGAAAGTCGGGGTTTCCTCTACGAGCAGTACTTC
TRBV28	NA	TRBJ1-2	TRBD1	CASSPPQTGEVYGYTF	TGTGCCAGCAGTCCCCCCCAGACAGGGGAGGTCTATGGCTACACCTTC
TRBV7-2	NA	TRBJ2-3	TRBD2	CASSLLGRATDTQYF	TGTGCCAGCAGCTTACTCGGGAGGGCCACAGATACGCAGTATTTT
TRBV19	once	TRBJ1-1	TRBD1	CASESQTGTGVNTEAFF	TGTGCCAGTGAGTCCCAGACCGGGACAGGAGTGAACACTGAAGCTTTCTTT
TRBV7-8	NA	TRBJ1-1	TRBD1	CASSLPGQANTEAFF	TGTGCCAGCAGCCTACCGGGACAGGCCAACACTGAAGCTTTCTTT
TRBV18	NA	TRBJ1-1	NA	CASSPKPGNKLTEAFF	TGTGCCAGCTCACCGAAACCGGGTAATAAGTTGACTGAAGCTTTCTTT
TRBV5-4	NA	TRBJ2-5	TRBD2	CASSWGRAETQYF	TGTGCCAGCAGCTGGGGGAGGGCGGAGACCCAGTACTTC
TRBV28	NA	TRBJ2-5	TRBD1	CASSLSGTDPGNQWTQYF	TGTGCCAGCAGTCTATCCGGGACAGATCCCGGCAACCAGTGGACCCAGTACTTC
TRBV10-1	few	TRBJ2-7	TRBD1	CASNDLTGGEQYF	TGCGCCAGCAATGACCTTACAGGGGGAGAGCAGTACTTC
TRBV10-3	NA	TRBJ2-5	NA	CAIGYPGETQYF	TGTGCCATTGGTTACCCGGGGGAGACCCAGTACTTC
TRBV7-2	NA	TRBJ1-2	NA	CASSLMGSGYTF	TGTGCCAGCAGCTTAATGGGGAGTGGCTACACCTTC
TRBV18	few	TRBJ1-1	NA	CASSGAEAFF	TGTGCCAGCTCAGGGGCCGAAGCTTTCTTT
TRBV9	NA	TRBJ2-1	TRBD2	CASSAPGTSGYNEQFF	TGTGCCAGCAGCGCTCCCGGGACTAGCGGCTACAATGAGCAGTTCTTC
TRBV6-5	NA	TRBJ1-1	NA	CASSYSRTPNTEAFF	TGTGCCAGCAGTTACTCACGGACACCGAACACTGAAGCTTTCTTT
TRBV7-8	NA	TRBJ1-6	TRBD1	CASSPRTGVNSPLHF	TGTGCCAGCAGCCCACGGACAGGGGTTAATTCACCCCTCCACTTT